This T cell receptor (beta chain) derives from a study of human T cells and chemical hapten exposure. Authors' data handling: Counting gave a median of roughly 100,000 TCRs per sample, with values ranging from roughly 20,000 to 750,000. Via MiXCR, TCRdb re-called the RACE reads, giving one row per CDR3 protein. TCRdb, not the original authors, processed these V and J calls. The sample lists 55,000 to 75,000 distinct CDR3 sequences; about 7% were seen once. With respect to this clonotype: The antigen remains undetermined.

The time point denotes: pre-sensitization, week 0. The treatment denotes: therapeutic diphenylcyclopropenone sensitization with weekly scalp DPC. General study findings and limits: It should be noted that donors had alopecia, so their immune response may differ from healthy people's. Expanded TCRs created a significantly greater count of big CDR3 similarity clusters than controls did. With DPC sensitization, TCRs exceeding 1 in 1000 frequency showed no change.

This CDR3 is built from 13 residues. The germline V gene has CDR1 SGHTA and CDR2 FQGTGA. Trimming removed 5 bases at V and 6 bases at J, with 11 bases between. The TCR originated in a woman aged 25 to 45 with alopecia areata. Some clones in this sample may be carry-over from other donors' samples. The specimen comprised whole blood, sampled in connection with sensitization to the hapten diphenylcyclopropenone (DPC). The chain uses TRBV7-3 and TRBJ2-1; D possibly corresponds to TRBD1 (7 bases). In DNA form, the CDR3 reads TGTGCCAGCAGCCGCGGGACAGTCAATGAGCAGTTCTTC. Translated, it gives CASSRGTVNEQFF.